Listed below are T cell receptor beta chains from one sample, sequenced in a study of shared clonotypes between healthy human individuals. Some clones are missing from TCRdb's copy, which holds only in-frame ones; the method was immunoSEQ multiplex PCR. The table shows about 1,800,000 clones, with approximately 94% occurring only once. The sequenced sample was naive CD8+ T cells sorted from blood. These TCRs come from a man aged 18 to 35 in good health. Both conserved end residues are trimmed from each CDR3.

V: TRBV30; J: TRBJ1-1; CDR3: AWSVGQGRTEAF
V: TRBV7-8; J: TRBJ2-7; CDR3: ASSLGKSRATYEQY
V: TRBV7-9; J: TRBJ2-1; CDR3: ASTGSLPLDNEQF
V: TRBV27; J: TRBJ2-1; CDR3: ASSLVGTGANEQF
V: TRBV5-1; J: TRBJ2-1; CDR3: ASSSPVGTGAYNEQF
V: TRBV9; J: TRBJ2-1; CDR3: ASSDGSGPAEQF
V: TRBV7-9; J: TRBJ2-1; CDR3: ASTFNNEQF
V: TRBV11-3; J: TRBJ2-3; CDR3: ASSLGGLADYTDTQY
V: TRBV5-4; J: TRBJ2-7; CDR3: ASSLADRTD
V: TRBV27; J: TRBJ1-4; CDR3: ASSLMGESEKLF
V: TRBV30; J: TRBJ1-2; CDR3: AWSQVFTNYGYT
V: TRBV2; J: TRBJ2-2; CDR3: ASKNGELF
V: TRBV7-8; J: TRBJ1-6; CDR3: ASSLGPSSYNSPLH
V: TRBV7-6; J: TRBJ1-2; CDR3: ASSLVAGGIYGYT
V: TRBV4-1; J: TRBJ2-6; CDR3: ASSLTGLKVTGANVLT
V: TRBV4-1; J: TRBJ1-2; CDR3: ASAGHSYGYT
V: TRBV9; J: TRBJ1-1; CDR3: ASSVVRENTEAF
V: TRBV5-1; J: TRBJ2-1; CDR3: ASSLDRGTLINEQF
V: TRBV9; J: TRBJ2-7; CDR3: ASSVGGQTYEQY
V: TRBV6-5; J: TRBJ2-1; CDR3: ASSLSGDPNEQF
V: TRBV27; J: TRBJ2-7; CDR3: ASSLKGLSSYEQY
V: TRBV6-6; J: TRBJ2-7; CDR3: ASSGGTLVEQY
V: TRBV7-9; J: TRBJ1-1; CDR3: ASSLVEGANTEAF
V: TRBV6-6; J: TRBJ1-1; CDR3: ASFPGGVGTEAF
V: TRBV5-1; J: TRBJ1-5; CDR3: ASSSGQDGSNQPQH
V: TRBV15; J: TRBJ2-1; CDR3: ATSTRSLDEQF
V: TRBV5-6; J: TRBJ1-2; CDR3: ASSNRDSNYGYT
V: TRBV29-1; J: TRBJ1-1; CDR3: SVEEGSGGWTEAF
V: TRBV28; J: TRBJ1-4; CDR3: ASSPATGLITEKLF
V: TRBV19; J: TRBJ2-4; CDR3: ASSAPIRMGAENIQY
V: TRBV15; J: TRBJ2-2; CDR3: ATSGTGLAGELF
V: TRBV27; J: TRBJ2-1; CDR3: ASSPFTSGTNNEQF
V: TRBV5-4; J: TRBJ1-1; CDR3: ASSYLGLGNTEAF
V: TRBV2; J: TRBJ2-7; CDR3: ASSEGTGSYEQY
V: TRBV4-1; J: TRBJ2-7; CDR3: ASSQERGWEQY
V: TRBV9; J: TRBJ2-2; CDR3: ASSVAGGGNTGELF
V: TRBV6-5; J: TRBJ2-5; CDR3: ASSPDGGRQETQY
V: TRBV11-2; J: TRBJ2-7; CDR3: ASSLSPTGWYEQY
V: TRBV2; J: TRBJ2-4; CDR3: ASSEGGNQY
V: TRBV18; J: TRBJ1-1; CDR3: ASSPPVPAEAF
V: TRBV7-6; J: TRBJ2-7; CDR3: ASSSREGQVSYEQY
V: TRBV7-9; J: TRBJ2-2; CDR3: ASRLREAVSNTGELF
V: TRBV10-2; J: TRBJ2-7; CDR3: ASSDPGLAGAPYEQY